This TCR beta chain was documented in a study of vaccination and CD4 T cells after COVID-19. Study at large: Two of the convalescents were Hispanic, and the group consisted of six males and four females. Blood was drawn a median around 70 days post second dose, range 14 to 241.

At the Johns Hopkins FTIC core, DNA taken from cultured CD4+ T cells was sequenced by way of the Oncomine TCR Beta short-read assay. TCRdb redid the calling of the PCR reads with MiXCR, one entry per CDR3 protein. The table has roughly 15,000 distinct CDR3 sequences, around 48% seen once. Turning to this clonotype: The antigen remains undetermined.

Treatment in this sample: approximately nine-day PBMC culture with coronavirus spike peptide pools or control peptides (ViraFEST assay). Via ViraFEST, peptide pools expanded antigen-specific T cells before TCR sequencing. Material for sequencing was CD4+ T cells from blood, cultured in vitro. The sequence came from a human donor who had recovered from COVID-19.

The CDR3 protein is CSARDVTGNTIYF. CDR3 nucleotides: TGCAGTGCTAGGGACGTGACCGGAAACACCATATATTTT. The chain combines TRBV20-1 with TRBJ1-3; D ambiguous. The CDR3 has 13 amino acids. Trimming removed 3 bases from V and 4 bases from J, with 10 bases in between. The germline V gene encodes CDR1 DFQATT and CDR2 SNEGSKA (reference sequence).